This T cell receptor (beta chain) comes out of a study of T-cell reconstitution after alpha-beta-depleted transplantation in children. Study observations and caveats: Several hundred rapidly expanded clones from non-depleted graft cells reportedly supplied alpha-beta T cells about two months post-transplant. The study traced high day-60 TCRbeta diversity in some patients to surviving recipient T cells and thymic progenitors. Newly generated T cells supplied most T-cell counts and diversity one year post-transplant.

A remark on this clonotype: Antigen specificity is unknown.

A library of TCRbeta sequences, prepared with unique molecular identifiers, was generated. TCRdb recomputed calls from the PCR reads with MiXCR, one row per CDR3 protein. The data hold 780,000 or so distinct CDR3 sequences, with 16% observed a single time. V was shortened by 1 base and J by 0 bases, with 6 bases between the two germline ends. The CDR3 covers 14 residues. Germline assignment: CDR1 DFQATT and CDR2 SNEGSKA (reference sequence). The material sequenced was PBMCs, mostly from graft donor cells, taken 360 days after TCRalphabeta/CD19-depleted stem cell transplant. This sequence was found in a male patient aged 10 to 17 who had a stem cell transplant for acute lymphoblastic leukemia, so the T cells may come from the graft donor. The chain uses TRBV20-1 and TRBJ1-4, with D possibly TRBD1 on 5 matching bases. As DNA, the CDR3 is TGCAGTGCTAGAGGGGGGTCAACTAATGAAAAACTGTTTTTT. Encoded protein: CSARGGSTNEKLFF.